This T cell receptor (beta chain) was sequenced for a study of molecular identifiers for immune sequencing clone quantification. Turning to the study itself: Replicate runs used RNA from approximately 20,000 or 98,000 naive CD8 cells, which was split five ways into aliquots, and four of those aliquots were then sequenced. Study findings and constraints: Clone sizes could be underestimated for highly expanded clones when identical TCR molecules share a barcode.

Libraries for naive CD8 T cells, which were made from around 20,000 to 1,000,000 sorted cells, drew on 10%, 30% or 50% of the RNA. As CD8+CD4-CCR7+CD45RA+ cells, naive CD8 T cells were sorted. Trimming removed 4 bases from V and 8 bases from J; junction bases left unmatched: 9. This CDR3 comprises 14 residues. In germline, CDR1 is SGDLS, CDR2 YYNGEE. In its sample, this clonotype was seen many times. What it recognizes is unknown. One entry per CDR3 protein results from TCRdb running MiXCR on the PCR reads. The data contain about 320,000 distinct CDR3 sequences, roughly 24% of them singletons. V gene TRBV9 combines with J gene TRBJ1-1, with TRBD1 identical over 9 bases. This TCR derives from a human donor in good health. Some libraries in this study had Jurkat cell RNA spiked in. The sequencing sample was made of naive CD8+ T cells from blood, with Jurkat cell RNA spiked in. Subset noted: FACS-sorted CD8+CD4-CCR7+CD45RA+ naive T cells. CDR3 amino acids: CASSFGIGTGEAFF. The CDR3 DNA reads as TGTGCCAGCAGCTTCGGGATCGGGACAGGGGAAGCTTTCTTT.